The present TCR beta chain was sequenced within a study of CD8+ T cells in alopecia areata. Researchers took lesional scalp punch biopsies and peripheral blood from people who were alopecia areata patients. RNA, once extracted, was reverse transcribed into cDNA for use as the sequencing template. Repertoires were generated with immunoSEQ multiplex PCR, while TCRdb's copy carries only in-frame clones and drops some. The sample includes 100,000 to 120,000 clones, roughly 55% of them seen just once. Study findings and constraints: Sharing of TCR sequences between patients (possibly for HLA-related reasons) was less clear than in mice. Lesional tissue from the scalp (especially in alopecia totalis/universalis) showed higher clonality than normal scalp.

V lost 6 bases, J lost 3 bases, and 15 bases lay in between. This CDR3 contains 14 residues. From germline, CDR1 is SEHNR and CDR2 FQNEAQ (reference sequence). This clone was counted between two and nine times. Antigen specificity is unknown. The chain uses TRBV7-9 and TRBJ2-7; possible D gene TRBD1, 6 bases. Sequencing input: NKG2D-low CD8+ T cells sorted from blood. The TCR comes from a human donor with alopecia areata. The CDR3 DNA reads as TGTGCCAGCAGAAAATCCGGGACACACTACGAGCAGTACTTC. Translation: CASRKSGTHYEQYF. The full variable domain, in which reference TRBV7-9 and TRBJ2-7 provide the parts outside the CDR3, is DTGVSQNPRHKITKRGQNVTFRCDPISEHNRLYWYRQTLGQGPEFLTYFQNEAQLEKSRLLSDRFSAERPKGSFSTLEIQRTEQGDSAMYLCASRKSGTHYEQYFGPGTRLTVT.